The rows below give T cell receptor beta chains drawn from one sample of a study of follicular helper T cells after annual influenza vaccination. Generated by immunoSEQ multiplex PCR, the TCRdb table keeps only in-frame clones and is missing some. The sample has several thousand clones, 82% seen once. The sequences come from CXCR5- memory CD4+ T cells sorted from blood, collected on the day of influenza vaccination. The receptors come from an adult who received the influenza vaccine. Each CDR3 is given with its conserved first and last residue. D genes are given only for firm matches. Clone size is given for some rows only: seen once, a few or many times, or a class if the clone is expanded.

d_call clone_size j_call v_call cdr3_aa cdr3_nt
. . TRBJ1-1 TRBV4-2 CASSLKVGMNTEAFF TGTGCCAGCAGCTTGAAAGTAGGGATGAACACTGAAGCTTTCTTT
. . TRBJ2-5 TRBV14 CASSLGGLKTQYF TGTGCCAGCAGCCTGGGAGGACTTAAGACCCAGTACTTC
. few TRBJ2-7 TRBV5-5 CASTVWLVQGGHEQYF TGTGCCAGCACCGTCTGGTTAGTACAGGGTGGCCACGAGCAGTACTTC
. . TRBJ1-1 TRBV5-1 CASSLVPGVTEAFF TGCGCCAGCAGCTTGGTACCGGGTGTGACTGAAGCTTTCTTT
. . TRBJ2-7 TRBV9 CASSVGPDQEQYF TGTGCCAGCAGCGTAGGCCCTGACCAAGAGCAGTACTTC
TRBD1 . TRBJ2-5 TRBV7-2 CASSLNRGRGETQYF TGTGCCAGCAGCTTAAACAGGGGGCGAGGGGAGACCCAGTACTTC
. . TRBJ2-1 TRBV5-1 CASSLGLATYNEQFF TGCGCCAGCAGCTTGGGCCTAGCGACCTACAATGAGCAGTTCTTC
TRBD1 . TRBJ1-5 TRBV6-5 CASSYDRVKPQHF TGTGCCAGCAGCTACGACAGGGTCAAGCCCCAGCATTTT
. . TRBJ2-1 TRBV5-1 CASSLPGAPNNEQFF TGCGCCAGCAGCTTGCCGGGGGCCCCGAACAATGAGCAGTTCTTC
TRBD2 . TRBJ2-5 TRBV5-4 CASSLVGPSGAKETQYF TGTGCCAGCAGCTTGGTAGGCCCTAGCGGGGCGAAAGAGACCCAGTACTTC
TRBD1 . TRBJ2-5 TRBV19 CASSIGDRGQETQYF TGTGCCAGTAGTATTGGGGACAGGGGGCAAGAGACCCAGTACTTC
TRBD1 . TRBJ1-2 TRBV4-3 CASSHQLQGFPDGYTF TGCGCCAGCAGCCACCAACTACAGGGGTTTCCCGATGGCTACACCTTC
. . TRBJ2-7 TRBV5-4 CASSLAQGYEQYF TGTGCCAGCAGCTTAGCCCAGGGTTACGAGCAGTACTTC
. . TRBJ1-1 TRBV11-3 CASSLGGSANTEAFF TGTGCCAGCAGCTTAGGCGGTTCTGCGAACACTGAAGCTTTCTTT
TRBD2 . TRBJ2-7 TRBV6-5 CASSYLRAGAAGEQYF TGTGCCAGCAGTTACTTAAGAGCGGGGGCTGCGGGGGAGCAGTACTTC
. . TRBJ1-1 TRBV4-1 CASSQAIPPKNTEAFF TGCGCCAGCAGCCAAGCTATCCCACCGAAGAACACTGAAGCTTTCTTT
TRBD2 . TRBJ2-7 TRBV2 CASSMTSGETEQYF TGTGCCAGCAGTATGACTAGCGGGGAAACGGAGCAGTACTTC
. . TRBJ2-1 TRBV28 CASSPYGTHYNEQFF TGTGCCAGCAGTCCATACGGGACCCACTACAATGAGCAGTTCTTC
TRBD2 . TRBJ2-1 TRBV27 CATREVAGGTYNEQFF TGTGCCACCCGGGAAGTTGCGGGGGGGACCTACAATGAGCAGTTCTTC
TRBD1 . TRBJ1-1 TRBV29-1 CSVEEAVQGARAFF TGCAGCGTTGAAGAGGCGGTACAGGGGGCTCGGGCTTTCTTT
. . TRBJ1-6 TRBV2 CASSSRFYSPLHF TGTGCCAGCAGTAGCCGGTTTTACTCACCCCTCCACTTT
. . TRBJ1-5 TRBV7-8 CASSLAQGSNQPQHF TGTGCCAGCAGCTTAGCACAGGGTAGCAATCAGCCCCAGCATTTT
TRBD1 . TRBJ1-2 TRBV6-1 CASSELTGVSYGYTF TGTGCCAGCAGTGAATTGACAGGGGTTTCCTATGGCTACACCTTC
. . TRBJ1-2 TRBV14 CASSQSAYGYTF TGTGCCAGCAGCCAATCGGCGTATGGCTACACCTTC
. . TRBJ2-5 TRBV5-1 CASSLKETQYF TGCGCCAGCAGCTTGAAAGAGACCCAGTACTTC
TRBD1 . TRBJ1-2 TRBV18 CASSPEGQSGYTF TGTGCCAGCTCACCGGAGGGACAGTCTGGCTACACCTTC
TRBD1 . TRBJ1-1 TRBV14 CASSQRTGILTQVTEAFF TGTGCCAGCAGCCAACGGACAGGGATTCTTACCCAGGTGACTGAAGCTTTCTTT
TRBD1 . TRBJ1-2 TRBV5-4 CASSKTGTFDGYTF TGTGCCAGCAGCAAGACAGGGACCTTTGATGGCTACACCTTC
TRBD2 . TRBJ2-5 TRBV5-1 CASSLAPSGGAGETQYF TGCGCCAGCAGCTTGGCCCCTAGCGGGGGGGCCGGGGAGACCCAGTACTTC
. once TRBJ2-1 TRBV9 CASSVEVWENNEQFF TGTGCCAGCAGCGTAGAAGTTTGGGAAAACAATGAGCAGTTCTTC
TRBD2 . TRBJ2-5 TRBV2 CASSGIAGGVTQYF TGTGCCAGCAGCGGGATAGCGGGGGGCGTGACCCAGTACTTC
TRBD2 . TRBJ2-3 TRBV2 CASSADGGAGDTQYF TGTGCCAGCAGTGCGGACGGGGGGGCTGGAGATACGCAGTATTTT
. . TRBJ1-3 TRBV7-2 CASSLDSISGNTIYF TGTGCCAGCAGCTTAGACTCAATCTCTGGAAACACCATATATTTT
. . TRBJ2-4 TRBV2 CASTAGVGYIQYF TGTGCCAGCACCGCAGGGGTAGGATACATTCAGTACTTC
. . TRBJ2-1 TRBV7-9 CASSQPMRERNVEQFF TGTGCCAGCAGTCAGCCCATGCGGGAACGAAATGTTGAGCAGTTCTTC
. . TRBJ2-5 TRBV25-1 CATTVGAETQYF TGTGCCACCACAGTGGGGGCGGAGACCCAGTACTTC
TRBD2 . TRBJ2-5 TRBV9 CASSVVAGGFETQYF TGTGCCAGCAGCGTAGTGGCGGGGGGATTTGAGACCCAGTACTTC
. . TRBJ2-5 TRBV4-3 CASSQGLVYQETQYF TGCGCCAGCAGCCAGGGACTCGTGTACCAAGAGACCCAGTACTTC
. . TRBJ1-5 TRBV5-8 CASSLGQVYNQPQHF TGTGCCAGCAGCTTGGGACAGGTTTACAATCAGCCCCAGCATTTT